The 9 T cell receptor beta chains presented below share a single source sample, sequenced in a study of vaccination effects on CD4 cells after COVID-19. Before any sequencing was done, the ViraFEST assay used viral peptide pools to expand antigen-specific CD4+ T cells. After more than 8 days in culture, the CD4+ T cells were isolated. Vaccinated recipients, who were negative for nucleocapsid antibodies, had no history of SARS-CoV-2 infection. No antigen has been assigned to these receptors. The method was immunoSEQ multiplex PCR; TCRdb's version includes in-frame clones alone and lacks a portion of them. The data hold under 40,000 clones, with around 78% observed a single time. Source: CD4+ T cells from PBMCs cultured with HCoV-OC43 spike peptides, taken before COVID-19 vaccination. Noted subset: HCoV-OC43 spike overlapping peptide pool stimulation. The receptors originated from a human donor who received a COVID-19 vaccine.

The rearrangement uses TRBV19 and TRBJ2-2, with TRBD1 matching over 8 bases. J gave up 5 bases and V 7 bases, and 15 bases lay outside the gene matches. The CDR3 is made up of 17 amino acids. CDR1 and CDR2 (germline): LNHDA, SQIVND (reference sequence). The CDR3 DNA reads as TGTGCCAGTACCCCCATTGGGGCAGGGGGCAGGACCGGGGAGCTGTTTTTT. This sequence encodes CASTPIGAGGRTGELFF.

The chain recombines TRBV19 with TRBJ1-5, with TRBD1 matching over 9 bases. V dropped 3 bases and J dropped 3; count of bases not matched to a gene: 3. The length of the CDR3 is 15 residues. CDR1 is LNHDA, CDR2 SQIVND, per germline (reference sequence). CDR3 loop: CASSMRDRVNQPQHF. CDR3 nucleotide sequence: TGTGCCAGTAGTATGAGGGACAGGGTCAATCAGCCCCAGCATTTT. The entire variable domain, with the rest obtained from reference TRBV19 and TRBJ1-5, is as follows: DGGITQSPKYLFRKEGQNVTLSCEQNLNHDAMYWYRQDPGQGLRLIYYSQIVNDFQKGDIAEGYSVSREKKESFPLTVTSAQKNPTAFYLCASSMRDRVNQPQHFGDGTRLSIL.

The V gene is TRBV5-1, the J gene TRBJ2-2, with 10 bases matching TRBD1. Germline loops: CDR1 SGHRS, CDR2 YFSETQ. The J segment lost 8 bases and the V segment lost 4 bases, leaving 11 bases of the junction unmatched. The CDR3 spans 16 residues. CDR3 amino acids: CASSLGQGGLSGELFF. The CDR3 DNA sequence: TGCGCCAGCAGCCTTGGACAGGGGGGCCTGTCGGGGGAGCTGTTTTTT.

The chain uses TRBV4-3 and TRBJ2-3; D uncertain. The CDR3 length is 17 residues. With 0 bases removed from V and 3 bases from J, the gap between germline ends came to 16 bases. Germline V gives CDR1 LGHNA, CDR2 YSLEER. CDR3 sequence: CASSQDWPGLRTDTQYF. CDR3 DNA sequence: TGCGCCAGCAGCCAAGATTGGCCAGGCCTGAGGACAGATACGCAGTATTTT.

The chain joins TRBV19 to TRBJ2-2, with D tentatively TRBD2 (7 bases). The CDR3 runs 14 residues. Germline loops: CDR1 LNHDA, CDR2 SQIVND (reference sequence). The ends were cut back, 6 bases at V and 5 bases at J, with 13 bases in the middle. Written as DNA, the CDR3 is TGTGCCAGTAGGGGAAGGGGGGGAACCGGGGAGCTGTTTTTT. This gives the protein CASRGRGGTGELFF.

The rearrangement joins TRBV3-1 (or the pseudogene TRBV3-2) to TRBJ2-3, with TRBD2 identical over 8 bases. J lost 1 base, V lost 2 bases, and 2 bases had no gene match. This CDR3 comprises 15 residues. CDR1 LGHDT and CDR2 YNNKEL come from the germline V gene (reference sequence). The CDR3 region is CASSQTSGGTDTQYF. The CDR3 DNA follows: TGTGCCAGCAGCCAAACTAGCGGAGGCACAGATACGCAGTATTTT.

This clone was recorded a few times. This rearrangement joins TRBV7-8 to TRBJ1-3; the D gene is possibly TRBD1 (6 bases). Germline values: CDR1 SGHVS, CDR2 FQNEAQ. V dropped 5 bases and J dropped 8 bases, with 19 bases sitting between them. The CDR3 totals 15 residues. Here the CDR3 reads CASSPLAQGSYTIYF. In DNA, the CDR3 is TGTGCCAGCAGCCCACTTGCCCAGGGGTCATACACCATATATTTT.

The CDR3 sequence: CASSQEGQGRGEQFF. For the CDR3, the DNA is TGTGCCAGCAGCCAAGAAGGCCAGGGCCGAGGTGAGCAGTTCTTC. The V call is TRBV3-1 (or the pseudogene TRBV3-2), the J call TRBJ2-1; weak D call: TRBD1 (5 bases). Germline V gene data show CDR1 as LGHDT and CDR2 as YNNKEL (reference sequence). The V and J ends lost 0 bases and 9 bases respectively, with 15 bases between them. The CDR3 is 15 residues long.

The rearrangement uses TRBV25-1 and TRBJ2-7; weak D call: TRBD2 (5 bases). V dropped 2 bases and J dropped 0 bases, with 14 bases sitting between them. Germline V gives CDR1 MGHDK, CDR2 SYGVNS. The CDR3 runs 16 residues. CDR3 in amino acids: CASSEASASISYEQYF. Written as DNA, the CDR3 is TGTGCCAGCAGTGAAGCTTCGGCTAGCATCTCCTACGAGCAGTACTTC.